Here is one T cell receptor beta chain with its context. Survey-level TCR beta sequencing used the immunoSEQ assay. Assay used: immunoSEQ multiplex PCR; TCRdb lists only in-frame clones, some missing. The sample has about 68,000 clones, just under 95% seen once; the top ten hold roughly 4%. This clonotype originated in a man aged 40-49 years with rheumatoid arthritis. Sequenced input: PBMCs.

The CDR3 sequence: CASSEPSGSNNEQFF. CDR3 nucleotide sequence: TGTGCCAGCAGTGAACCTAGCGGGAGCAACAATGAGCAGTTCTTC. The chain carries TRBV27 and TRBJ2-1, with TRBD2 identical over 10 bases. This CDR3 comprises 15 residues. Germline V CDR1 and CDR2: MNHEY, SMNVEV (reference sequence). With 5 bases clipped from V and 5 bases from J, the junction kept 6 bases outside the gene matches.